This T cell receptor beta chain is from a study of OX40 agonist ivuxolimab in advanced cancers. Study as a whole: Patients undergoing dose escalation presented with hepatocellular carcinoma, melanoma, renal cell or head and neck cancer. Study-wide points: Partial responders at 0.1-3.0 mg/kg showed near-lowest clonal expansion. By week 6 at 0.1 to 3.0 mg/kg, blood CD4+ and CD8+ T cells had expanded clonally.

Patients with autoimmune history or systemic immunosuppression were excluded. Method: immunoSEQ multiplex PCR; TCRdb's copy keeps in-frame clones and lacks some. The repertoire holds 28,000 or so clones, with less than 90% as singletons. Notes on this clone: Its specificity is not known.

Germline V gives CDR1 SNHLY, CDR2 FYNNEI. The V and J ends lost 6 bases and 0 bases, in that order; junction bases with no gene match: 3. The CDR3 covers 14 residues. J is TRBJ1-1 and V is TRBV2, with 8 bases matching TRBD1. The input for sequencing was CD4+ or CD8+ T cells sorted from blood, taken in a trial of the OX40 agonist ivuxolimab. The receptor comes from an adult with an advanced solid tumor such as melanoma, head and neck, liver or kidney cancer. This CDR3 reads CASRTGAMNTEAFF. As DNA, the CDR3 is TGTGCCAGCAGGACAGGGGCCATGAACACTGAAGCTTTCTTT. Full variable domain (missing parts from reference TRBV2 and TRBJ1-1): EPEVTQTPSHQVTQMGQEVILRCVPISNHLYFYWYRQILGQKVEFLVSFYNNEISEKSEIFDDQFSVERPDGSNFTLKIRSTKLEDSAMYFCASRTGAMNTEAFFGQGTRLTVV.